This T cell receptor beta chain was captured by sequencing in a study of T-cell reconstitution after alpha-beta-depleted transplantation in children. Trimming removed 5 bases from V and 3 bases from J, with 18 bases in between. CDR3 length equals 16 residues. Germline assignment: CDR1 MNHEY and CDR2 SMNVEV (reference sequence). A library of TCRbeta sequences, prepared with unique molecular identifiers, was generated. One entry per CDR3 protein results from TCRdb running MiXCR on the PCR reads. Of approximately 400,000 distinct CDR3 sequences in the sample, approximately 10% were seen once. The table lists this clonotype with a few counts.

The TCR sequence derives from a human donor who donated a stem cell graft to a child with acute myeloid leukemia. Here the sequenced sample was PBMCs from the stem cell graft donor, taken from the stem cell graft. The chain recombines TRBV27 with TRBJ2-3; the D gene is possibly TRBD2 (6 bases). The CDR3 sequence: CASSTQAGGFTDTQYF. DNA of the CDR3: TGTGCCAGCAGTACCCAAGCGGGTGGGTTTACAGATACGCAGTATTTT.